This T cell receptor beta chain emerged from a study of beta chain features in type 1 diabetes. Notes on the study in general: For patients, the naive, central memory and Treg TCRB repertoires appeared more alike than for healthy donors. Shorter templates might be favored by PCR, and equally so in patients and in controls. Whether HLA type influences TCRB rearrangement remained unresolved here.

The CDR3 runs to 11 residues. Trimming took off 7 bases at V and 6 bases at J, with 6 bases between the two ends. Germline CDR1 SGHVS, CDR2 FQNEAQ. The study reverse transcribed the entire isolated RNA, so it sequenced expressed TCRB transcripts. Data came from immunoSEQ multiplex PCR; TCRdb stores just in-frame clones and leaves some out. The data contain about 300,000 clones, 7% to 9% of them singletons. This clone appeared a few times. Antigen: not known. Over 95% purity was reached by all sorted populations. Sequenced: central memory CD4+ T cells from blood. This receptor was taken from a woman aged 18-29 years in good health. The chain recombines TRBV7-8 with TRBJ2-2; D is ambiguous. CDR3 coding DNA: TGTGCCAGCACTGCGGCCGGGGAGCTGTTTTTT. Its translation is CASTAAGELFF.